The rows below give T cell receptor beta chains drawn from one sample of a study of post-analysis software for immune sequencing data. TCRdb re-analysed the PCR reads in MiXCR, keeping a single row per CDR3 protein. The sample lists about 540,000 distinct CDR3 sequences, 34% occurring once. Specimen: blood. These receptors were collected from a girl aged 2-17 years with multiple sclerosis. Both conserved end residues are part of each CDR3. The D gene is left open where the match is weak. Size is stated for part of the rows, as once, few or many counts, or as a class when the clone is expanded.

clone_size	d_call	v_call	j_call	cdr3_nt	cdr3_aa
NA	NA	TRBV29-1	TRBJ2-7	TGCAGCGTTGCTATTCCGGGACCGGCGTCCTACGAGCAGTACTTC	CSVAIPGPASYEQYF
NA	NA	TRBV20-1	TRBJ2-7	TGCAGTGCTCCCGACAGGTCCAACGGCAACTACGAGCAGTACTTC	CSAPDRSNGNYEQYF
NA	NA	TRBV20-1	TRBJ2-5	TGCAGTGCTAGTCCGGCTACGGGCCCCCAGTACTTC	CSASPATGPQYF
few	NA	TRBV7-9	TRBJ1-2	TGTGCCAGCAGCTTAATGTCCACCTTC	CASSLMSTF
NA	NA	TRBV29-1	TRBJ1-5	TGCAGCGTTCAACTGGCAGGACGGGATAATCAGCCCCAGCATTTT	CSVQLAGRDNQPQHF
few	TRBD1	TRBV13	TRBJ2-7	TGTGCCAGCAGCTGGTCGGGACAGGGGATCTACGAGCAGTACTTC	CASSWSGQGIYEQYF
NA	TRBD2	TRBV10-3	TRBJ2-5	TGTGCCATCAGCCCGGGGGGGCCCCAACAAGAGACCCAGTACTTC	CAISPGGPQQETQYF
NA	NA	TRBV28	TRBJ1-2	TGTGCCAGCAGCGACCGGAGCGGCTACACCTTC	CASSDRSGYTF
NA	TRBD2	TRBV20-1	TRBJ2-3	TGCAGTGCTAGAAATCTAGCGGAGAGTACAGATACGCAGTATTTT	CSARNLAESTDTQYF
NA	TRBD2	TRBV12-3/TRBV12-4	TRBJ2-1	TGTGCCAGCAGTTTAGCAGCGGGGCATGAGCAGTTCTTC	CASSLAAGHEQFF
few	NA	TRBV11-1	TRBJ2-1	TGTGCCAGCAGCTACATCGTGGCGGGTACCTACAATGAGCAGTTCTTC	CASSYIVAGTYNEQFF
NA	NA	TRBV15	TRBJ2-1	TGTGCCACCAGCAGAGGCAGGGACTCCTGCAATGAGCAGTTCTTC	CATSRGRDSCNEQFF
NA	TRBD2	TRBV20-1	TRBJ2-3	TGCAGTGCCAGACTAGCGGGGGGCTCTCAGCTGATTCCAGATACGCAGTATTTT	CSARLAGGSQLIPDTQYF
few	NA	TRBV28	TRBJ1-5	TGTGCCAGCAGCCTGGGACACCTCAATCAGCCCCAGCATTTT	CASSLGHLNQPQHF
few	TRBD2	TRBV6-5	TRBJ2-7	TGTGCCAGCAGTTACGGGACTAACTACGAGCAGTACTTC	CASSYGTNYEQYF
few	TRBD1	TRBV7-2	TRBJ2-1	TGTGCCAGCAGCTTAGTGCTTGAGGACAGGGGAACATACAATGAGCAGTTCTTC	CASSLVLEDRGTYNEQFF
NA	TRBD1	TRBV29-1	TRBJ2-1	TGCAGCGTTAAGAAAACCGGGACAGGGTGGAATGAGCAGTTCTTC	CSVKKTGTGWNEQFF
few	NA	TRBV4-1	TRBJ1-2	TGCGCCAGCAGCCAAGAAACAATAGGAGGCTACACCTTC	CASSQETIGGYTF
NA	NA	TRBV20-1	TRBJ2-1	TGCAGTGCTTATTCGTGGCCAGCGAGCTCCTACAATGAGCAGTTCTTC	CSAYSWPASSYNEQFF
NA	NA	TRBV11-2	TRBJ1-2	TGTGCCAGCAGCAAGTTCGACAGACCAATCTATGGCTACACCTTC	CASSKFDRPIYGYTF
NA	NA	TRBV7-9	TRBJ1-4	TGTGCCAGCACGCGGACGCCCGCCCCCGAAAAACTGTTTTTT	CASTRTPAPEKLFF
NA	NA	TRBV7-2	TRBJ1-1	TGTGCCAGCAGTGTCACCGGGACGGCAAACACTGAAGCTTTCTTT	CASSVTGTANTEAFF
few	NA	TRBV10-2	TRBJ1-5	TGCGCCGCCAGACTGACAGGTTATAGCAATCAGCCCCAGCATTTT	CAARLTGYSNQPQHF